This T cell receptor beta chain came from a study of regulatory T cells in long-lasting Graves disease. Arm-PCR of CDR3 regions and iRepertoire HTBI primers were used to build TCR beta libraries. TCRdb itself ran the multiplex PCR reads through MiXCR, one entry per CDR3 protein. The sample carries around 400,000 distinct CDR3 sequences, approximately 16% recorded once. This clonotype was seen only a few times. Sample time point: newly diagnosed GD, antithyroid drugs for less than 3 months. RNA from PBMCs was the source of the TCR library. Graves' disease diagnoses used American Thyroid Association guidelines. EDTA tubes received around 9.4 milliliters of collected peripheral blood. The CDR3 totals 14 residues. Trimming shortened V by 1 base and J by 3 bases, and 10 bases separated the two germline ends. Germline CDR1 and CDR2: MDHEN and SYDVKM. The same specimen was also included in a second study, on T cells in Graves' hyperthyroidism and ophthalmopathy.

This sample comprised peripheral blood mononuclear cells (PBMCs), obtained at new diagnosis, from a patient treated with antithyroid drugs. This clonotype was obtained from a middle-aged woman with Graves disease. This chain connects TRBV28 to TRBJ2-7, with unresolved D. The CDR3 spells CASSLLSGNYEQYF. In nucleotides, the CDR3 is TGTGCCAGCAGTTTATTGTCTGGAAACTACGAGCAGTACTTC.